The text below deals with one T cell receptor (beta chain). Its specificity is unknown. Here immunoSEQ multiplex PCR was the method, and the copy in TCRdb shows in-frame clones only, minus some. The table lists about 2.4 million clones, 93% of them singletons. Donors, healthy HIV-negative adults, lacked recent acute infections or vaccinations. The CDR3 consists of 16 residues. Germline V gene lookup returns CDR1 MNHEY and CDR2 SMNVEV (reference sequence). Trimming shortened V by 5 bases and J by 5 bases, and 19 bases separated the two germline ends. The sample is drawn from a study of shared clonotypes between healthy human individuals. Findings and limits, study-wide: Large depth notwithstanding, sorted-subset sequencing proved incomplete by rarefaction. Across subsets, estimated richness was generally greater for naive than for memory populations.

The chain joins TRBV27 to TRBJ2-1; TRBD2 is a possible D gene (5 bases). The source of this sequence is a man between 18 and 29 years old in good health. Some clones in this sample may be carry-over from other donors' samples. The sequencing input was naive CD4+ T cells from PBMCs. Regarding subset: CD45RA+ positively selected. The DNA of the CDR3 is TGTGCCAGCAGTCGTTTCCTCGAGGGCCGGAACAATGAGCAGTTCTTC. It translates to CASSRFLEGRNNEQFF.